The 3 T cell receptor beta chains below all came from one sample that was sequenced in a study of beta chain features in type 1 diabetes. Reverse transcribing all isolated RNA meant expressed TCRB transcripts were sequenced. Assay: immunoSEQ multiplex PCR; the TCRdb copy retains only in-frame clones and omits some. The sample carries 35,000 to 50,000 clones, approximately 51% recorded once. Sequenced: stem cell memory CD4+ T cells from blood. The receptors originated from a woman aged 25 to 39 in good health.

The chain recombines TRBV18 with TRBJ2-2; TRBD1 aligns across 7 bases. Trimming at V came to 3 bases and at J to 2 bases, leaving 9 bases not matched to a gene. Germline V gives CDR1 KGHSH, CDR2 LQKENI. The CDR3 covers 17 residues. CDR3 sequence (DNA): TGTGCCAGCTCACCCTCGGCAGGGGGATATAACACCGGGGAGCTGTTTTTT. Protein sequence: CASSPSAGGYNTGELFF.

CDR3 in DNA: TGTGCCAGCACCTCGACAGGTAGCACAGATACGCAGTATTTT. Its protein product is CASTSTGSTDTQYF. The chain carries TRBV27 and TRBJ2-3, with a possible D match to TRBD1 (6 bases). The germline V gene encodes CDR1 MNHEY and CDR2 SMNVEV (reference sequence). The CDR3 covers 14 residues. V was shortened by 7 bases and J by 0 bases, with 11 bases between the two germline ends.

V usage is TRBV2 and J usage is TRBJ1-4; D might be TRBD1 (5 bases). This CDR3 has 14 amino acids. Between the trimmed V and J ends, which lost 3 bases and 6 bases, there was a span of 11 bases. Germline V gene lookup returns CDR1 SNHLY and CDR2 FYNNEI. In nucleotides, the CDR3 is TGTGCCAGCAGTGACACCCGGGGGGATGAAAAACTGTTTTTT. This codes for CASSDTRGDEKLFF.